This T cell receptor (beta chain) was captured in a study of T and B cells in COVID-19 patients. Looking at the study overall: Blood was sampled from COVID-19 patients who were either actively infected or recovered. Active-infection patients were older, median 67 years, than recovered patients, median roughly 37 years.

TRB rearrangements were amplified by multiplex PCR with BIOMED2 TRB-A/B primers. Via MiXCR, TCRdb re-called the multiplex PCR reads, giving one row per CDR3 protein. This sample yields about 11,000 distinct CDR3 sequences, of which more than 30% are seen a single time; 14% belongs to the top ten. TRB was amplified from approximately 250-480 ng of blood genomic DNA. Judged by abundance, this clonotype is medium-sized. The CDR3 runs to 12 residues. The germline V and J ends were trimmed by 10 bases and 1 base, with 11 bases remaining between them. Sequences were obtained from blood. The chain combines TRBV12-3 or TRBV12-4 with TRBJ2-7; D remains ambiguous. The source of this sequence is a human donor with active COVID-19. DNA for the CDR3: TGTGCCACCGCCCGTTTTTCCTACGAGCAGTACTTC. This encodes CATARFSYEQYF.